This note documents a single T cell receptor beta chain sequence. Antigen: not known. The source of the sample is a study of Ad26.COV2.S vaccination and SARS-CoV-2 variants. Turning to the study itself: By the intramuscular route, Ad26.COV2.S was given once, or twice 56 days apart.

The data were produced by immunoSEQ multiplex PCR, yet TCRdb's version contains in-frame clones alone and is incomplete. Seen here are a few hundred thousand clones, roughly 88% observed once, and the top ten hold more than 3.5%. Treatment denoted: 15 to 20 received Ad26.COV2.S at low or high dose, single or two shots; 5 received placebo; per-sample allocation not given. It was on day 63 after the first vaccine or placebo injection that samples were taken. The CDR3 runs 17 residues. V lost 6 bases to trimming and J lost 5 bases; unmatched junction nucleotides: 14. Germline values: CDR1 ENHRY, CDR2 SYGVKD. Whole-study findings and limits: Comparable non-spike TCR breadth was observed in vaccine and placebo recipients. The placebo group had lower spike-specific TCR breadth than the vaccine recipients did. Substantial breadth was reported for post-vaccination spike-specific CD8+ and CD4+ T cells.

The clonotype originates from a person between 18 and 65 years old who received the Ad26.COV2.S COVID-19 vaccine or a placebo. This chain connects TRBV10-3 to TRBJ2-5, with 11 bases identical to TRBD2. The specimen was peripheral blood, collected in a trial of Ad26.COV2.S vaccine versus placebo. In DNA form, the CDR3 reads TGTGCCATCAGGGACCCGACTAGCGGGGAAGGTCTTGAGACCCAGTACTTC. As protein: CAIRDPTSGEGLETQYF.